Ten or more counts support the clone carrying this TCR beta chain. TCRdb recomputed calls from the 5' RACE reads with MiXCR, one row per CDR3 protein. The sample has 640,000 or so distinct CDR3 sequences, around 5.7% seen once; the top ten hold roughly 1.8%. CDR1 and CDR2 (germline): ENHRY, SYGVKD. Germline trimming cut 7 bases from V and 3 bases from J; bases unmatched to any gene: 3. This CDR3 is built from 13 residues. The source of the sample is a study of identical twins. This clonotype was obtained from a man aged 18 to 29 in good health. Specimen: naive T cells sorted from blood. V and J are TRBV10-3 and TRBJ2-3, with TRBD2 matching 8 bases. The CDR3 DNA reads as TGTGCCATCATGAGCGGGAGAACAGATACGCAGTATTTT. This translates into CAIMSGRTDTQYF.